The next 15 T cell receptor beta chains were all read from a single sample in a study of beta chain features in type 1 diabetes. The isolated RNA, all of it, was reverse transcribed, so expressed TCRB transcripts were what got sequenced. Repertoires were generated with immunoSEQ multiplex PCR, while TCRdb's copy carries only in-frame clones and drops some. The sample shows about 45,000 clones, around 50% of them seen only once. Sample: Tregs from blood. The receptors derive from a woman between 18 and 29 years old in good health.

This chain uses TRBV28 with TRBJ1-1; D remains unclear. Germline CDR1 reads MDHEN; CDR2 reads SYDVKM. V lost 4 bases to trimming and J lost 6 bases, with 15 bases between them. The CDR3 consists of 14 residues. The CDR3 here is CASSYSYYPPEAFF. The CDR3 nucleotides read TGTGCCAGCAGTTATTCCTATTATCCCCCTGAAGCTTTCTTT.

The chain couples TRBV5-1 to TRBJ2-1; 11 bases map to TRBD2. Germline CDR1 is SGHRS and CDR2 is YFSETQ. The ends lost 6 bases at V and 8 bases at J; junction bases unmatched: 16. The CDR3 totals 17 residues. CDR3 residues: CASTPGDSGRARDEQFF. In DNA form, the CDR3 reads TGCGCCAGCACACCGGGGGATAGCGGGAGGGCCAGGGATGAGCAGTTCTTC.

This clone was seen a single time. The chain employs TRBV11-2 and TRBJ2-5; maybe TRBD1 (6 bases). V lost 1 base and J lost 5, with 14 bases in between. The CDR3 contains 15 residues. CDR1 and CDR2 (germline): SGHAT, FQNNGV. The CDR3, as DNA: TGTGCCAGCAGCTTAGTAAGGGGGTACGGCGAGACCCAGTACTTC. The encoded protein is CASSLVRGYGETQYF.

This chain joins TRBV2 and TRBJ1-5, with TRBD1 matching over 9 bases. The CDR3 is 15 amino acids. The germline gives CDR1 SNHLY, CDR2 FYNNEI. The J segment lost 2 bases and the V segment lost 4 bases, leaving 3 bases of the junction unmatched. The CDR3 spells CASSVGQGGNQPQHF. CDR3 in DNA: TGTGCCAGCAGTGTGGGACAGGGAGGCAATCAGCCCCAGCATTTT.

This chain connects TRBV20-1 to TRBJ2-3; maybe TRBD1 (5 bases). This CDR3 is built from 11 residues. Trimming removed 5 bases at V and 2 bases at J, with 5 bases between. Germline CDR1 and CDR2: DFQATT and SNEGSKA (reference sequence). The CDR3 is CSAGATDTQYF. The CDR3 bases are TGCAGTGCTGGGGCCACAGATACGCAGTATTTT.

The rearrangement joins TRBV7-8 to TRBJ2-7; D might be TRBD1 (5 bases). From germline, CDR1 is SGHVS and CDR2 FQNEAQ. V shed 5 bases and J shed 6 bases, with 11 bases lying between them. The CDR3 contains 12 residues. The CDR3 nucleotides read TGTGCCAGCAGCCCACAAGGGGCCGAGCAGTACTTC. Protein product: CASSPQGAEQYF.

The rearrangement links TRBV30 to TRBJ2-3; D is ambiguous. The germline CDR1 and CDR2 sequences are GTSNPN and SVGIG (reference sequence). The germline V and J ends were trimmed by 0 bases and 4 bases, with 8 bases remaining between them. CDR3 length: 13 residues. The CDR3 coding sequence is TGTGCCTGGAGTGTGAAGGCGGCAGATACGCAGTATTTT. Its translation is CAWSVKAADTQYF.

This clone was counted only a few times. For the CDR3, the DNA is TGTGCCAGCAGGTACAGGGCCCTCCGCCCAGATACGCAGTATTTT. Translated, it gives CASRYRALRPDTQYF. The genes are TRBV6-1 and TRBJ2-3; possibly TRBD1 for D (6 bases). Germline V CDR1 and CDR2: MNHNS, SASEGT. V gave up 6 bases and J gave up 4 bases, with 17 bases separating them. The CDR3 runs to 15 residues.

V usage is TRBV29-1 and J usage is TRBJ1-5, with 10 bases identical to TRBD1. The junction had 9 bases not matched to a gene; V was cut back by 4 bases and J by 6 bases. The CDR3 has 15 amino acids. Germline assignment: CDR1 SQVTM and CDR2 ANQGSEA. The CDR3 nucleotides read TGCAGCGTTGTAGTTGACAGGGGGCTTTCTCAGCCCCAGCATTTT. Translating gives CSVVVDRGLSQPQHF.

This clone was seen more than once but under ten times. This rearrangement joins TRBV28 to TRBJ2-7, with 10 bases matching TRBD2. Trimming at V came to 3 bases and at J to 12 bases, leaving 20 bases not matched to a gene. The CDR3 is made up of 17 amino acids. Looked up from germline, CDR1 is MDHEN and CDR2 is SYDVKM. The CDR3 DNA follows: TGTGCCAGCAGTTTCGGCAGGTTGTTTGAGCGGGAGGGCCTCTTGTACTTC. Its protein is CASSFGRLFEREGLLYF.

This sequence joins TRBV6-1 and TRBJ2-3; D is perhaps TRBD1 (6 bases). The CDR3 length is 19 residues. Germline assignment: CDR1 MNHNS and CDR2 SASEGT. V was pared by 2 bases and J by 3 bases, with 24 bases between. The CDR3 DNA reads as TGTGCCAGCAGTGAACGGATGGCCAGGGACATTTTGGGGACAGATACGCAGTATTTT. Translating it yields CASSERMARDILGTDTQYF.

A few counts support this clone. The chain couples TRBV18 to TRBJ1-1; 8 bases are shared with TRBD1. Germline CDR1 is KGHSH and CDR2 is LQKENI. Trimming took 3 bases from V and 3 from J; bases not matched to a gene: 6. The CDR3 length is 15 residues. CDR3 DNA: TGTGCCAGCTCACCGGACAGGGTGTGGGACACTGAAGCTTTCTTT. Amino acid sequence: CASSPDRVWDTEAFF. Using reference TRBV18 and TRBJ1-1 for the parts outside the CDR3, the full variable domain is NAGVMQNPRHLVRRRGQEARLRCSPMKGHSHVYWYRQLPEEGLKFMVYLQKENIIDESGMPKERFSAEFPKEGPSILRIQQVVRGDSAAYFCASSPDRVWDTEAFFGQGTRLTVV.

The chain links TRBV4-2 to TRBJ2-3, with TRBD2 matching 11 bases. CDR1 is LGHNA, CDR2 YNFKEQ, per germline. J gave up 2 bases and V 0 bases, and 7 bases lay outside the gene matches. The CDR3 runs to 18 residues. The CDR3 sequence is CASSQDPGLAAHTDTQYF. CDR3 nucleotides: TGTGCCAGCAGCCAAGATCCGGGACTAGCGGCCCACACAGATACGCAGTATTTT.

The CDR3 nucleotides are TGTGCCAGCAGCTTAGGGGGGGGGCAGGGGCCCCAGCATTTT. Amino acid sequence: CASSLGGGQGPQHF. The chain uses TRBV7-2 and TRBJ1-5; D is perhaps TRBD1 (6 bases). Germline V gene lookup returns CDR1 SGHTA and CDR2 FQGNSA. This CDR3 comprises 14 residues. V gave up 1 base and J gave up 9 bases, with 13 bases separating them.

The genes are TRBV5-5 and TRBJ1-1; D unclear. The length of the CDR3 is 14 residues. Germline assignment: CDR1 SGHKS and CDR2 YYEKEE (reference sequence). Trimming left V 2 bases short and J 0 bases short, with 8 bases between. The CDR3 bases are TGTGCCAGCAGCTTCCTCCCAGTGAACACTGAAGCTTTCTTT. It codes for CASSFLPVNTEAFF. Filled out from reference TRBV5-5 and TRBJ1-1, the complete variable domain reads DAGVTQSPTHLIKTRGQQVTLRCSPISGHKSVSWYQQVLGQGPQFIFQYYEKEERGRGNFPDRFSARQFPNYSSELNVNALLLGDSALYLCASSFLPVNTEAFFGQGTRLTVV.